The 29 T cell receptor beta chains presented below share a single source sample, sequenced in a study of early T cells in non-severe SARS-CoV-2 infection. TCRdb reanalysed the 5' RACE reads using MiXCR and keeps one entry per CDR3 protein. The repertoire holds about 72,000 distinct CDR3 sequences, with 9.1% as singletons. Material for sequencing was whole blood. These receptors were taken from an adult who was a healthcare worker with PCR-confirmed SARS-CoV-2 infection or an uninfected control (not recorded which).

This clonotype was seen repeatedly, ten times or more. The J gene is TRBJ1-5, the V gene TRBV30; TRBD1 aligns across 8 bases. CDR3 length: 13 amino acids. The junction had 4 bases not matched to a gene; V was cut back by 3 bases and J by 6 bases. Looked up from germline, CDR1 is GTSNPN and CDR2 is SVGIG (reference sequence). The CDR3 protein is CAWRDRAAQPQHF. Here the CDR3 DNA reads TGTGCCTGGAGGGACAGGGCGGCTCAGCCCCAGCATTTT.

The V call is TRBV12-3 or TRBV12-4, the J call TRBJ2-5; the D gene could be TRBD1 or TRBD2 (6 bases each). The CDR3 totals 15 residues. V was pared by 7 bases and J by 4 bases, with 19 bases between. CDR3 coding DNA: TGTGCCAGCACCCGGGAGCAGGGGTTAGGAGAGACCCAGTACTTC. As protein: CASTREQGLGETQYF.

The table lists this clonotype with many counts. The V and J genes are TRBV20-1 and TRBJ2-1, with 9 bases fitting TRBD2. The germline V gene encodes CDR1 DFQATT and CDR2 SNEGSKA (reference sequence). V dropped 5 bases and J dropped 5; count of bases not matched to a gene: 13. The CDR3 totals 16 residues. CDR3 loop: CSAWGGGTSTNNEQFF. CDR3 in DNA: TGCAGTGCTTGGGGTGGTGGGACTAGCACAAACAATGAGCAGTTCTTC.

The sample holds a few counts of this clonotype. The gene calls are TRBV9 and TRBJ1-2; D unresolved. Germline CDR1 and CDR2: SGDLS and YYNGEE. The V end lost 0 bases, the J end lost 4 bases, and 13 bases lay between the germline ends. The CDR3 has 15 residues. DNA for the CDR3: TGTGCCAGCAGCGTAGGGTACGACCCAAGCTATGGCTACACCTTC. It is translated as CASSVGYDPSYGYTF. Based on the CDR3 plus reference TRBV9 and TRBJ1-2, the full variable domain is DSGVTQTPKHLITATGQRVTLRCSPRSGDLSVYWYQQSLDQGLQFLIQYYNGEERAKGNILERFSAQQFPDLHSELNLSSLELGDSALYFCASSVGYDPSYGYTFGSGTRLTVV.

This clonotype has just a few counts. This chain joins TRBV19 and TRBJ2-7; 7 bases fit TRBD2. Germline CDR1 and CDR2: LNHDA and SQIVND (reference sequence). With 1 base clipped from V and 3 bases from J, the junction kept 3 bases outside the gene matches. This CDR3 contains 14 residues. The CDR3 is CASSIAPGGYEQYF. DNA of the CDR3: TGTGCCAGTAGTATAGCGCCGGGGGGCTACGAGCAGTACTTC.

This clonotype was found many times. This chain connects TRBV11-3 to TRBJ2-7; 7 nucleotides match TRBD1. V was pared by 5 bases and J by 4 bases, with 8 bases of the junction left unmatched. Germline lookup yields CDR1 SGHNT and CDR2 YENEEA. The CDR3 is made up of 14 amino acids. The CDR3 DNA reads as TGTGCCAGCAGCATCGGGACAGCCCCATACGAGCAGTACTTC. Amino acids: CASSIGTAPYEQYF.

The genes are TRBV20-1 and TRBJ1-1, with TRBD1 identical over 9 bases. The V gene end was trimmed by 3 bases and the J gene end by 10 bases; junction bases not matched to a gene: 18. The germline V gene encodes CDR1 DFQATT and CDR2 SNEGSKA (reference sequence). This CDR3 region has 16 residues. The CDR3 DNA sequence: TGCAGTGCTAGCCCTCCCTCGTCCCGGGACAGGGTAGGAGCTTTCTTT. Amino acids: CSASPPSSRDRVGAFF.

This chain uses TRBV10-1 with TRBJ2-5, with 9 bases fitting TRBD1. Germline V CDR1 and CDR2: WNHNN, SYGVQD (reference sequence). The V and J ends lost 6 bases and 3 bases, in that order; junction bases with no gene match: 5. The CDR3 length is 14 residues. The CDR3 here is CASSRDRVEETQYF. The CDR3 nucleotides read TGCGCCAGCAGCCGGGACAGGGTAGAAGAGACCCAGTACTTC.

The rearrangement joins TRBV7-3 to TRBJ2-1; TRBD1 agrees at 9 bases. The CDR3 totals 16 residues. Trimming removed 7 bases from V and 3 bases from J; junction bases left unmatched: 10. Germline V lookup: CDR1 SGHTA, CDR2 FQGTGA. CDR3 sequence (DNA): TGTGCCAGCACCATCTCGGGACAGGGCGGCTACAATGAGCAGTTCTTC. This codes for CASTISGQGGYNEQFF. Drawing the rest from reference TRBV7-3 and TRBJ2-1, the complete variable domain is GAGVSQTPSNKVTEKGKYVELRCDPISGHTALYWYRQSLGQGPEFLIYFQGTGAADDSGLPNDRFFAVRPEGSVSTLKIQRTERGDSAVYLCASTISGQGGYNEQFFGPGTRLTVL.

This clonotype has a count of ten or more. The J gene is TRBJ2-7, the V gene TRBV18, with a possible D match to TRBD1 (7 bases). Trimming took off 2 bases at V and 2 bases at J, with 13 bases between the two ends. The CDR3 runs to 15 residues. Germline V gene data show CDR1 as KGHSH and CDR2 as LQKENI. The DNA of the CDR3 is TGTGCCAGCTCACCATCGGCAGGGGGGACCTACGAGCAGTACTTC. It encodes CASSPSAGGTYEQYF.

This clonotype was seen repeatedly, ten times or more. The chain recombines TRBV20-1 with TRBJ2-7; perhaps TRBD1 as D (6 bases). Trimming left V 3 bases short and J 3 bases short, with 12 bases between. Per germline, CDR1 DFQATT and CDR2 SNEGSKA (reference sequence). The CDR3 has 13 amino acids. This chain's CDR3 is CSASKGENYEQYF. The CDR3 region has the DNA TGCAGTGCTAGTAAGGGGGAGAACTACGAGCAGTACTTC.

This clonotype was observed at least ten times. The gene calls are TRBV7-9 and TRBJ2-3; TRBD2 might be the D (5 bases). The CDR3 contains 16 residues. From germline, CDR1 is SEHNR and CDR2 FQNEAQ (reference sequence). Trimming shortened V by 4 bases and J by 4 bases, and 18 bases separated the two germline ends. The CDR3 region is CASSSPFLDYSDTQYF. CDR3 bases: TGTGCCAGCAGCTCCCCTTTCCTCGACTATTCAGATACGCAGTATTTT. Full variable domain (rest looked up from reference TRBV7-9 and TRBJ2-3): DTGVSQNPRHKITKRGQNVTFRCDPISEHNRLYWYRQTLGQGPEFLTYFQNEAQLEKSRLLSDRFSAERPKGSFSTLEIQRTEQGDSAMYLCASSSPFLDYSDTQYFGPGTRLTVL.

The chain links TRBV3-1 to TRBJ2-7; 9 nucleotides align to TRBD2. V shed 4 bases, J shed 4 bases, and the junction held 5 bases outside the gene matches. Germline V lookup: CDR1 LGHDT, CDR2 YNNKEL (reference sequence). CDR3 length equals 14 residues. This CDR3 is CASSRGSGSYEQYF. CDR3 nucleotide sequence: TGTGCCAGCAGCCGGGGTAGCGGGAGTTACGAGCAGTACTTC.

This clonotype was seen a handful of times. The V gene is TRBV20-1, the J gene TRBJ1-1, with no clear D. V shed 2 bases and J shed 10 bases, with 14 bases lying between them. From germline, CDR1 is DFQATT and CDR2 SNEGSKA (reference sequence). The CDR3 is made up of 12 amino acids. CDR3 in amino acids: CSARTGSLGAFF. In DNA, the CDR3 is TGCAGTGCTAGAACCGGGAGCTTGGGAGCTTTCTTT.

This clonotype was observed at least ten times. The chain recombines TRBV7-2 with TRBJ2-7; D unclear. Trimming took 5 bases from V and 2 from J, leaving 13 bases between them. This CDR3 has 14 residues. CDR1 is SGHTA, CDR2 FQGNSA, per germline. CDR3 sequence (DNA): TGTGCCAGCAGCCCCAATGACATGACCTACGAGCAGTACTTC. It is translated as CASSPNDMTYEQYF.

The chain employs TRBV12-3 or TRBV12-4 and TRBJ2-7; D remains unclear. The CDR3 extends over 14 amino acids. The germline V and J ends were trimmed by 3 bases and 2 bases, with 11 bases remaining between them. In DNA, the CDR3 is TGTGCCAGCAGTTTCTCGGCAGGCGCCTACGAGCAGTACTTC. It is translated as CASSFSAGAYEQYF.

This clonotype has a count of ten or more. V gene TRBV20-1 combines with J gene TRBJ2-2; 9 bases are shared with TRBD1. The CDR3 has 12 residues. Trimming took 7 bases from V and 4 from J; bases not matched to a gene: 1. Germline values: CDR1 DFQATT, CDR2 SNEGSKA (reference sequence). In nucleotides, the CDR3 is TGCAGTGTGGACAGGGGCACCGGGGAGCTGTTTTTT. Encoded protein: CSVDRGTGELFF.

This clonotype counts as medium-sized. The chain joins TRBV7-3 to TRBJ2-2, with TRBD2 matching over 9 bases. The J segment lost 4 bases and the V segment lost 1 base, leaving 10 bases of the junction unmatched. This CDR3 comprises 18 residues. Germline-derived CDR1 and CDR2 are SGHTA and FQGTGA. CDR3 in amino acids: CASSLMAGLAGATGELFF. CDR3 nucleotides: TGTGCCAGCAGCTTAATGGCGGGACTAGCAGGCGCCACCGGGGAGCTGTTTTTT.

This clonotype came up a few times. The CDR3: CASSLLTGSNEKLFF. For the CDR3, the DNA is TGTGCCAGCAGTCTTTTGACAGGGAGTAATGAAAAACTGTTTTTT. The genes are TRBV28 and TRBJ1-4; 7 positions match TRBD1. CDR3 length: 15 amino acids. CDR1 and CDR2 (germline): MDHEN, SYDVKM. V was clipped by 5 bases and J by 4 bases; unmatched bases: 7.

J is TRBJ2-7 and V is TRBV18; D may be TRBD2 (6 bases). V was shortened by 4 bases and J by 2 bases, with 12 bases between the two germline ends. Germline V gene data show CDR1 as KGHSH and CDR2 as LQKENI. CDR3 length: 14 amino acids. CDR3 loop: CASSQEGVPYEQYF. The CDR3 bases are TGTGCCAGCTCACAGGAGGGTGTTCCCTACGAGCAGTACTTC.

The chain employs TRBV12-3 or TRBV12-4 and TRBJ2-5; D is undetermined. Trimming pared 5 bases from V and 2 bases from J, leaving 9 bases between. CDR3 length: 13 amino acids. In nucleotides, the CDR3 is TGTGCCAGCAGTCCCGGGCGGCAAGAGACCCAGTACTTC. Protein: CASSPGRQETQYF.

The table lists this clonotype with a few counts. This sequence joins TRBV5-4 and TRBJ1-2; 7 bases are shared with TRBD1. The CDR3 has 15 residues. The germline V gene encodes CDR1 SGHNT and CDR2 YYREEE (reference sequence). J gave up 7 bases and V 4 bases, and 13 bases lay outside the gene matches. The CDR3 DNA reads TGTGCCAGCAGCCTGGGACAGACCTCCGTGAGTGGCTACACCTTC. It codes for CASSLGQTSVSGYTF.

This chain joins TRBV29-1 and TRBJ2-1; D gene uncertain. The V end was cut by 1 base, the J end by 0 bases, with 10 bases between. The CDR3 consists of 15 residues. Germline-derived CDR1 and CDR2 are SQVTM and ANQGSEA. The CDR3 sequence is CSVEVFGDSYNEQFF. For the CDR3, the DNA is TGCAGCGTTGAAGTCTTTGGGGACTCCTACAATGAGCAGTTCTTC.

In this sample, this clonotype turned up a few times. J is TRBJ2-5 and V is TRBV3-1; D is perhaps TRBD1 or TRBD2 (5 bases each). V was clipped by 8 bases and J by 1 base, with 11 bases between them. From germline, CDR1 is LGHDT and CDR2 YNNKEL (reference sequence). The CDR3 loop spans 13 amino acids. For the CDR3, the DNA is TGTGCCAGCGGACTGGGGCCCCAAGAGACCCAGTACTTC. Amino acids: CASGLGPQETQYF.

Ten or more counts support this clonotype. The chain joins TRBV12-3 or TRBV12-4 to TRBJ2-3; 8 bases align to TRBD2. J lost 5 bases, V lost 4 bases, and 2 bases had no gene match. The CDR3 is made up of 13 amino acids. CDR3 nucleotides: TGTGCCAGCAGTTCCCGGGGGGGAGATACGCAGTATTTT. The encoded protein is CASSSRGGDTQYF.

This clonotype was seen a few times. This chain connects TRBV7-3 to TRBJ2-2; 10 bases are shared with TRBD2. J was trimmed by 6 bases and V by 5 bases; bases with no gene match: 6. Germline assignment: CDR1 SGHTA and CDR2 FQGTGA. The CDR3 is 15 residues long. The CDR3 loop is CASSPSGRGAGELFF. The CDR3, as DNA: TGTGCCAGCAGCCCTAGCGGGAGAGGTGCCGGGGAGCTGTTTTTT.

The chain employs TRBV20-1 and TRBJ2-7, with 7 bases identical to TRBD1. V lost 4 bases, J lost 0 bases, and 6 bases stayed unmatched. The CDR3 consists of 14 residues. Germline CDR1 reads DFQATT; CDR2 reads SNEGSKA (reference sequence). Written as DNA, the CDR3 is TGCAGTGCTACATTTTGGGACAGCTCCTACGAGCAGTACTTC. Amino acids: CSATFWDSSYEQYF.

This clonotype showed up many times. The chain recombines TRBV6-1 with TRBJ2-2; 12 positions agree with TRBD1. The length of the CDR3 is 17 residues. Germline V gives CDR1 MNHNS, CDR2 SASEGT. V lost 6 bases and J lost 4; bases outside the gene matches: 9. The CDR3, as DNA: TGTGCCAGCAGCCTCAAACCGGGACAGGGGGCCACCGGGGAGCTGTTTTTT. Its translation is CASSLKPGQGATGELFF.

This clonotype showed up many times. The V gene is TRBV27, the J gene TRBJ2-6; D not resolved. The ends were cut back, 2 bases at V and 2 bases at J, with 7 bases in the middle. The CDR3 extends over 15 amino acids. Germline CDR1 reads MNHEY; CDR2 reads SMNVEV (reference sequence). The CDR3 region has the DNA TGTGCCAGCAGTTTAAGCTTCGCTGGGGCCAACGTCCTGACTTTC. It codes for CASSLSFAGANVLTF. Combining the CDR3 with reference TRBV27 and TRBJ2-6 gives the whole variable domain EAQVTQNPRYLITVTGKKLTVTCSQNMNHEYMSWYRQDPGLGLRQIYYSMNVEVTDKGDVPEGYKVSRKEKRNFPLILESPSPNQTSLYFCASSLSFAGANVLTFGAGSRLTVL.